Listed here is a single TCR beta chain. Original processing notes: Reference gene primer amplification gave nucleated cell count estimates. Sequencing was performed with immunoSEQ multiplex PCR; in TCRdb, only in-frame clones are kept and a portion is missing. For V, J and clone size, that table is used; D and trimming come from the DNA. The sample has about 120,000 clones; 85% to 90% are singletons. The data originate from a study of blood T cell repertoires in COVID-19. For the study at large: Some COVID-19 samples were acute and others convalescent; all came from the United States, Italy and Spain. Sample material is recorded as cDNA or gDNA derived from T cells, B-cell-depleted T cells, or PBMCs.

V was pared by 7 bases and J by 3 bases, with 17 bases of the junction left unmatched. In germline, CDR1 is MDHEN, CDR2 SYDVKM. CDR3 length: 18 amino acids. The chain combines TRBV28 with TRBJ2-3; 9 nucleotides align to TRBD2. The sequence was obtained from a man aged 65 to 85 with active or convalescent COVID-19. Sequenced sample: peripheral blood. The DNA for the CDR3 is TGTGCCAGCATCCAGCGGCCTAGCGGGAAAAGGAAGACAGATACGCAGTATTTT. It encodes CASIQRPSGKRKTDTQYF.